This passage covers 3 T cell receptor beta chains from one sample sequenced in a study of CD8 T cells in ankylosing spondylitis. TCRdb used MiXCR to reprocess the 5' RACE reads, holding one entry per CDR3 protein. Of some 800,000 distinct CDR3 sequences listed, 12% are singletons. What these receptors recognize is not known. Regarding the study as a whole: Ankylosing spondylitis blood seemed to carry a telltale TCR beta motif made of about 8 highly homologous variants.

What was sequenced was blood, either unsorted or a sorted T cell fraction (not recorded which). All receptors come from a male donor with ankylosing spondylitis.

The chain carries TRBV2 and TRBJ2-5; D is perhaps TRBD2 (6 bases). V shed 3 bases and J shed 7 bases, with 12 bases lying between them. Looked up from germline, CDR1 is SNHLY and CDR2 is FYNNEI. This CDR3 has 13 amino acids. Here the CDR3 reads CASSDRLGGTQYF. CDR3 bases: TGTGCCAGCAGTGATAGGCTGGGAGGGACCCAGTACTTC.

In this sample, this clonotype turned up a few times. The gene calls are TRBV5-1 and TRBJ2-7; tentatively, D is TRBD1 or TRBD2 (5 bases each). The CDR3 spans 12 residues. Looked up from germline, CDR1 is SGHRS and CDR2 is YFSETQ. The V and J ends lost 0 bases and 8 bases respectively, with 9 bases between them. Written as DNA, the CDR3 is TGCGCCAGCAGCTTGGTAGGGGAGAAGCAGTACTTC. Translated, it gives CASSLVGEKQYF. The full variable domain, in which reference TRBV5-1 and TRBJ2-7 provide the parts outside the CDR3, is KAGVTQTPRYLIKTRGQQVTLSCSPISGHRSVSWYQQTPGQGLQFLFEYFSETQRNKGNFPGRFSGRQFSNSRSEMNVSTLELGDSALYLCASSLVGEKQYFGPGTRLTVT.

V usage is TRBV6-5 and J usage is TRBJ1-4; TRBD1 agrees at 10 bases. The J segment lost 12 bases and the V segment lost 4 bases, leaving 8 bases of the junction unmatched. This CDR3 has 14 residues. Germline V gene sequence: CDR1 MNHEY, CDR2 SVGAGI. The CDR3 is CASSLRTGGAELFF. DNA of the CDR3: TGTGCCAGCAGTTTAAGGACAGGGGGTGCTGAACTGTTTTTT.